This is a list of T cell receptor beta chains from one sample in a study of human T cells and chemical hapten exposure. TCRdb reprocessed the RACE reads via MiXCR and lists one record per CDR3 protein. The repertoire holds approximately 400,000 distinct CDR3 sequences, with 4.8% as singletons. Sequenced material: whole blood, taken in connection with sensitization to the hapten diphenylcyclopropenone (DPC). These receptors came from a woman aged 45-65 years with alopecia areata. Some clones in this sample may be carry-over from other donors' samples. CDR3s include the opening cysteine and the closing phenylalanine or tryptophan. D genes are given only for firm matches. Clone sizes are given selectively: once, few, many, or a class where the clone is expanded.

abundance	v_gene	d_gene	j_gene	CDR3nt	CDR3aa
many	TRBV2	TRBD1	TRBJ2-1	TGTGCCATCAAGGGACAGGGTTTGGATGAGCAGTTCTTC	CAIKGQGLDEQFF
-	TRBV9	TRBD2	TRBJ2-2	TGTGCCAGCAGCGTAGCCCCCCCTCTAGCGGGAGGACTCGGGGAGCTGTTTTTT	CASSVAPPLAGGLGELFF
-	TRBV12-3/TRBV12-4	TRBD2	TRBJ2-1	TGTGCCAGCAGTCCCTCACTAGCGGCGCCGAGGGAGCAGTTCTTC	CASSPSLAAPREQFF
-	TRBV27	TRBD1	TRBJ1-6	TGTGCCAGCAGCTCATTCATAGGACAGGGATATTCACCCCTCCACTTT	CASSSFIGQGYSPLHF
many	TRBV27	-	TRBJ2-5	TGTGCCAGCAGTTTCGGGGGTTACCAAGGATCGGAGACCCAGTACTTC	CASSFGGYQGSETQYF
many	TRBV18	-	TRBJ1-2	TGTGCCAGCTCACTGGGGTCTTTTAATGGCTACACCTTC	CASSLGSFNGYTF
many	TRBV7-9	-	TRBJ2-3	TGTGCCAGCAGCTTTAACAGGTCCCCAGGAGATACGCAGTATTTT	CASSFNRSPGDTQYF
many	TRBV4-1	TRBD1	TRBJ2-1	TGCGCCACTTCGGGCAGGGGGCTGAGCAATGAGCAGTTCTTC	CATSGRGLSNEQFF
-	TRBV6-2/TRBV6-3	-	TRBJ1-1	TGTGCCAGCAGTTACCAGGGGCCGCGCACTGAAGCTTTCTTT	CASSYQGPRTEAFF
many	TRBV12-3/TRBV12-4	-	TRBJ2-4	TGTGCCAGCATAAGGGGGGCGGCGCCTCTAGCCAAAAACATTCAGTACTTC	CASIRGAAPLAKNIQYF
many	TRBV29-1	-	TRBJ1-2	TGCAGCGTTGAAGAGGGGGTTGGCTACACCTTC	CSVEEGVGYTF
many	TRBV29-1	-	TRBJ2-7	TGCAGCGTTGCCTCCGACTACGAGCAGTACTTC	CSVASDYEQYF
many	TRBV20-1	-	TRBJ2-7	TGCAGTGCTCCCCGAGCCGGGCGTTCCTACGAGCAGTACTTC	CSAPRAGRSYEQYF
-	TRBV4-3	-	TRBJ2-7	TGCGCCAGCAGCCAAGTTGAGGGGAACGAGCAGTACTTC	CASSQVEGNEQYF
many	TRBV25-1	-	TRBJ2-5	TGTGCCAGCAGTGCAGGGATGAGGACCCAGTACTTC	CASSAGMRTQYF
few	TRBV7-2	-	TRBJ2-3	TGTGCCAGCAGCCTAGGGGAGTCAAGCACAGATACGCAGTATTTT	CASSLGESSTDTQYF
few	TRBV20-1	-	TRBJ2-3	TGCAGTGCAGCCCCCCAGGCAGGGACGCAGTATTTT	CSAAPQAGTQYF
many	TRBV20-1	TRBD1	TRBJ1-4	TGCAGTGCCAGGACAGGGGTAGCGGCTAATGAAAAACTGTTTTTT	CSARTGVAANEKLFF
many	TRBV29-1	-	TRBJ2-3	TGCAGCGTGCGGACCCAGGGCCCAGATACGCAGTATTTT	CSVRTQGPDTQYF
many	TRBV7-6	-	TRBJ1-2	TGTGCCAGCAGCTTAATTGAGGGAGAGGACTATGGCTACACCTTC	CASSLIEGEDYGYTF
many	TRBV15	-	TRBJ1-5	TGTGCCACCAGCAACGGTCAGAATCAGCCCCAGCATTTT	CATSNGQNQPQHF
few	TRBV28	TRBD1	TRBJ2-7	TGTGCCAGCAGTTTTCGGGACAGGACTAACTACGAGCAGTACTTC	CASSFRDRTNYEQYF
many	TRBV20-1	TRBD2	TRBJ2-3	TGCAGTGTCGCTAGCGGGAGCGGGAGCACAGATACGCAGTATTTT	CSVASGSGSTDTQYF
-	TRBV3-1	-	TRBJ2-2	TGTGCCAGCAGCCAAGCCAACCGGGACGGCCGCACCGGGGAGCTGTTTTTT	CASSQANRDGRTGELFF
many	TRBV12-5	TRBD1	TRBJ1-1	TGTGCTAGTGGTTTAGGGGACAGGAGGCAAGCTTTCTTT	CASGLGDRRQAFF
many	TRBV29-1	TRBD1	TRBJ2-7	TGCAGCGTCCGGGGACAGGGCACCTACGAGCAGTACTTC	CSVRGQGTYEQYF
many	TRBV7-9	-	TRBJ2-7	TGTGCCAGCAGGCCGGGACTGGGGGAGCAGTACTTC	CASRPGLGEQYF
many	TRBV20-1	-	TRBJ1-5	TGCAGTGCTAGCCCGGCAGGGAGGCCGAATCAGCCCCAGCATTTT	CSASPAGRPNQPQHF
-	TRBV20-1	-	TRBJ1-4	TGCAGTGCCCTTACCCACCCCCGAACCTCAACTAATGAAAAACTGTTTTTT	CSALTHPRTSTNEKLFF
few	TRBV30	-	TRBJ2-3	TGTGCCTGGAGTGTACGGGCGCTAGCTACAGATACGCAGTATTTT	CAWSVRALATDTQYF
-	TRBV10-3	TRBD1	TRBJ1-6	TGTGCGACGAAAGGGGACAGGATGAATTCACCCCTCCACTTT	CATKGDRMNSPLHF
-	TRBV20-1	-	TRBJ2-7	TGCAGTGCTAGAGTCAGCTCCTACGAGCAGTACTTC	CSARVSSYEQYF
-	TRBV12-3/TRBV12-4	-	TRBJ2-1	TGTGCCAGCAGCAAGGAACTCGGGGCCTACAATGAGCAGTTCTTC	CASSKELGAYNEQFF
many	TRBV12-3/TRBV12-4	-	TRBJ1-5	TGTGCCAGCAGTTTCTCCACTCAGCCCCAGCATTTT	CASSFSTQPQHF
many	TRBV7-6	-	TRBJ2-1	TGTGCCAGCAGCTATGACCTTAGAAGGAACAATGAGCAGTTCTTC	CASSYDLRRNNEQFF
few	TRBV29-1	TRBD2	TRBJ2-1	TGCAGCGCTCTTCTAGCGGGAGGTACCTACAATGAGCAGTTCTTC	CSALLAGGTYNEQFF
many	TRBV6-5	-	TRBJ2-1	TGTGCCAGCAGGTCTGCAGAAAGCTCCTACAATGAGCAGTTCTTC	CASRSAESSYNEQFF
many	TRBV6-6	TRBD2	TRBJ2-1	TGTGCCATCTACGCGGGGGGCCCCTACAATGAGCAGTTCTTC	CAIYAGGPYNEQFF